This T cell receptor (beta chain) was recorded in a study of blood T cell repertoires in COVID-19. Overall study context: The study drew acute and convalescent COVID-19 samples from the United States, Italy and Spain. Sample material is recorded as cDNA or gDNA derived from T cells, B-cell-depleted T cells, or PBMCs.

Per the study methods: Reference gene primer amplification in the assay estimated nucleated cell counts. Assay used: immunoSEQ multiplex PCR; TCRdb lists only in-frame clones, some missing. D and trimming were read from the DNA, whereas the V and J calls and clone size are those reported in that table. The top ten hold over 2.5% of the sample, which has tens of thousands of clones, approximately 91% seen once. After removal of 4 bases from V and 4 bases from J, the junction contained 6 bases not matched to a gene. The CDR3 covers 16 residues. Germline V lookup: CDR1 SNHLY, CDR2 FYNNEI. The clonotype comes from a man aged 45-65 years with active COVID-19. The sequenced sample was peripheral blood. The rearrangement links TRBV2 to TRBJ2-5, with 13 bases identical to TRBD2. The CDR3 reads CASSGTSGRPVETQYF. The CDR3 nucleotides read TGTGCCAGCAGTGGGACTAGCGGGAGACCGGTAGAGACCCAGTACTTC.